The rows below give T cell receptor beta chains drawn from one sample of a study of cytomegalovirus exposure and HLA in healthy donors. TCRdb keeps only in-frame clones here, not all; method: immunoSEQ multiplex PCR. The profile shows 85,000 to 130,000 clones, 82% of them singletons. The material sequenced was PBMCs. These TCRs come from a man in his fifties or sixties in good health and CMV-seronegative. Both conserved end residues are part of each CDR3. Fields, in order: J gene, V gene, CDR3 protein.

>TRBJ2-6|TRBV9
CASSSPFGSSGANVLTF
>TRBJ1-3|TRBV7-3
CASSPGTASGNTIYF
>TRBJ2-6|TRBV4-1
CASSQEPAGGFSGANVLTF
>TRBJ1-5|TRBV6-1
CASSLFEEPQHF
>TRBJ2-5|TRBV30
CAWNKRGGGQETQYF
>TRBJ1-1|TRBV7-2
CASSLNRPNTEAFF
>TRBJ2-2|TRBV10-3
CAINSRQGDTGELFF
>TRBJ2-3|TRBV11-2
CASSFLGASGGTSTDTQYF
>TRBJ1-3|TRBV5-1
CASSVEPGNTIYF
>TRBJ2-2|TRBV5-4
CASSLRQGPRSNTGELFF
>TRBJ1-2|TRBV28
CASSLIQYYGYTF
>TRBJ1-2|TRBV5-1
CASRDTSFTDTF
>TRBJ1-1|TRBV6-6
CASSFDLGRNTEAFF
>TRBJ1-1|TRBV5-1
CASTPGGQLSTEAFF
>TRBJ1-2|TRBV21-1
CASSKVTGDYGYTF
>TRBJ1-2|TRBV5-1
CASSFQGDYGYTF
>TRBJ2-1|TRBV11-2
CASSLGRGQQFF
>TRBJ1-3|TRBV7-7
CASGQTVSGNTIYF
>TRBJ2-5|TRBV6-6
CASSRGSWETQYF
>TRBJ2-2|TRBV5-4
CASSYGPRQGTGELFF
>TRBJ2-7|TRBV7-2
CASSLLQTRAEQYF
>TRBJ1-4|TRBV7-9
CASSHGSLNEKLFF
>TRBJ1-5|TRBV7-9
CASVQGAGQPQHF
>TRBJ1-1|TRBV7-2
CASSLRDRGQGASGTEAFF
>TRBJ2-1|TRBV5-1
CASRLVGGSYNEQFF
>TRBJ1-2|TRBV19
CASSIETVYGYTF